The 11 T cell receptor beta chains presented below share a single source sample, sequenced in a study of blood T cell repertoires in COVID-19 (dated by TCRdb to 2019 to 2021). Library creation used the immunoSEQ multiplex PCR assay. Entries here come from immuneACCESS through TCRdb and include only in-frame sequences with V and J called. Some clones fail to appear in such tables; in the studies checked, an unresolved V gene covers under half of the shortfall, and the cause of the remainder is unknown. The sample has about 200,000 clones on record, 65% to 90% of them singletons. Approximately 4.8% of the sample belongs to the ten largest clones. Sequencing input: peripheral blood. The receptors were sampled from a man between 50 and 59 years old with acute or convalescent COVID-19.

The gene calls are TRBV19 and TRBJ1-3; no firm D call. The CDR3 is 14 residues long. V was clipped by 4 bases and J by 0 bases, with 7 bases between them. Germline V gene lookup returns CDR1 LNHDA and CDR2 SQIVND (reference sequence). Here the CDR3 reads CASSTVFSGNTIYF. In DNA, the CDR3 is TGTGCCAGTAGTACGGTTTTCTCTGGAAACACCATATATTTT.

V is TRBV4-1 and J is TRBJ1-3; D is perhaps TRBD1 (5 bases). Germline V gene sequence: CDR1 MGHRA, CDR2 YSYEKL. CDR3 length equals 14 residues. V gave up 2 bases and J gave up 1 base, with 6 bases separating them. CDR3 coding DNA: TGCGCCAGCAGCCAAACAGGATCTGGAAACACCATATATTTT. Amino acid sequence: CASSQTGSGNTIYF.

This chain uses TRBV3-1 (or the pseudogene TRBV3-2) with TRBJ1-5; D is uncertain. V dropped 5 bases and J dropped 2 bases, with 10 bases sitting between them. Germline values: CDR1 LGHDT, CDR2 YNNKEL (reference sequence). The CDR3 sequence is 14 residues long. The CDR3 sequence: CASSSMRGNQPQHF. DNA for the CDR3: TGTGCCAGCAGCTCGATGCGGGGCAATCAGCCCCAGCATTTT.

This chain uses TRBV2 with TRBJ2-7; possible D gene TRBD2, 5 bases. This CDR3 contains 19 residues. CDR1 and CDR2 (germline): SNHLY, FYNNEI. Trimming removed 4 bases from V and 0 bases from J, with 25 bases in between. The CDR3 coding sequence is TGTGCCAGCAGTGGTGTAGGAGGAGGTTACGCGACATCCTCCTACGAGCAGTACTTC. Translated, it gives CASSGVGGGYATSSYEQYF.

This chain joins TRBV13 and TRBJ1-2; 9 nucleotides match TRBD1. The CDR3 runs 15 residues. Germline V gives CDR1 PRHDT, CDR2 FYEKMQ (reference sequence). The ends lost 5 bases at V and 5 bases at J; junction bases unmatched: 9. CDR3 protein: CASSPRDRATYGYTF. For the CDR3, the DNA is TGTGCCAGCAGCCCGCGGGACAGGGCGACGTATGGCTACACCTTC.

The chain joins TRBV5-1 to TRBJ1-6; no clear D gene. Trimming took 6 bases from V and 0 from J, leaving 13 bases between them. The germline CDR1 and CDR2 sequences are SGHRS and YFSETQ. This CDR3 is 16 amino acids long. In nucleotides, the CDR3 is TGCGCCAGCACACCGTCAGGCAGCTCCTATAATTCACCCCTCCACTTT. It translates to CASTPSGSSYNSPLHF.

The rearrangement uses TRBV29-1 and TRBJ1-1; the match to TRBD1 covers 9 bases. The CDR3 contains 13 residues. J was trimmed by 5 bases and V by 7 bases; bases with no gene match: 8. Germline-derived CDR1 and CDR2 are SQVTM and ANQGSEA. The CDR3 nucleotides read TGCAGCGCATCGACAGGGGGAAGGACTGAAGCTTTCTTT. Protein sequence: CSASTGGRTEAFF.

The chain combines TRBV7-3 with TRBJ2-5; 7 nucleotides match TRBD2. CDR3 length: 15 residues. J gave up 7 bases and V 2 bases, and 10 bases lay outside the gene matches. CDR1 is SGHTA, CDR2 FQGTGA, per germline. The CDR3 loop is CASSLGGEGLGTQYF. The CDR3 DNA reads as TGTGCCAGCAGCTTAGGAGGGGAGGGTCTGGGGACCCAGTACTTC.

In its sample, this clone was seen once. J is TRBJ1-5 and V is TRBV7-9; 11 bases agree with TRBD1. The CDR3 length is 19 residues. The V segment lost 4 bases and the J segment 3 bases; nucleotides outside the gene matches: 14. Germline CDR1 SEHNR, CDR2 FQNEAQ (reference sequence). The CDR3 sequence is CASSSWTGGALVDNQPQHF. CDR3 coding DNA: TGTGCCAGCAGCTCTTGGACAGGGGGCGCCCTTGTTGACAATCAGCCCCAGCATTTT. Complete variable domain (other parts from reference TRBV7-9 and TRBJ1-5): DTGVSQNPRHKITKRGQNVTFRCDPISEHNRLYWYRQTLGQGPEFLTYFQNEAQLEKSRLLSDRFSAERPKGSFSTLEIQRTEQGDSAMYLCASSSWTGGALVDNQPQHFGDGTRLSIL.

This chain joins TRBV19 and TRBJ2-3; 16 bases fit TRBD2. The V gene's germline CDR1 is LNHDA and CDR2 SQIVND (reference sequence). The ends lost 0 bases at V and 7 bases at J; junction bases unmatched: 7. The CDR3 is 18 amino acids. The CDR3 loop reads CASSIEGTSGGVWYTQYF. The CDR3 bases are TGTGCCAGTAGTATAGAAGGGACTAGCGGGGGGGTGTGGTATACGCAGTATTTT.

Worth noting for this clone: At one of its ends the junction is not consistent with the germline gene, which may arise from a read error. This rearrangement joins TRBV20-1 to TRBJ2-3; D uncertain. CDR3 length: 11 amino acids. The germline V gene has CDR1 DFQATT and CDR2 SNEGSKA (reference sequence). CDR3 DNA: TGCAGTGCCTCGTCCACAGAGACGCAGTATTTT. The encoded protein is CSASSTETQYF.